Here is one T cell receptor beta chain with its context. Its antigen is currently unknown. These data come from a study of identical twins. Findings and limits, study-wide: Twin pairs had excess sharing that was weaker in beta out-of-frame sequences.

From germline, CDR1 is SNHLY and CDR2 FYNNEI. This CDR3 is built from 12 residues. Trimming left V 6 bases short and J 7 bases short, with 10 bases between. MiXCR, applied by TCRdb to the 5' RACE reads, yields one record per CDR3 protein. The sample records about 810,000 distinct CDR3 sequences, over 9% being singletons. Healthy Caucasian donors formed the entire cohort. The sample also formed part of further work on yellow fever vaccine responses in identical twins.

V gene TRBV2 combines with J gene TRBJ2-1; D unclear. Specimen: PBMCs. The clonotype was recovered from a woman younger than 30 in good health. In nucleotides, the CDR3 is TGTGCCAGCAGCGATAGCCGGAATGAGCAGTTCTTC. This encodes CASSDSRNEQFF.